This TCR beta chain originates from a study of identical twins. General observations from the study: Analyses of zero insertions could be partly confounded by invariant MAIT and iNKT cells.

Each CDR3 protein is one row after TCRdb ran MiXCR on the 5' RACE reads. The sample records some 600,000 distinct CDR3 sequences, roughly 6.6% being singletons. There are a few counts of this clonotype. Its antigen is still unknown. All donors were healthy Caucasians. V was pared by 2 bases and J by 5 bases, with 12 bases between. The CDR3 is made up of 15 amino acids. Germline V gives CDR1 SEHNR, CDR2 FQNEAQ (reference sequence). This sample was also put to use in a study of yellow fever vaccine responses in identical twins. From that second work: After vaccination, twins' T cell response reportedly seemed partly convergent, partly personalized.

J is TRBJ2-2 and V is TRBV7-9, with D uncertain. The material sequenced was PBMCs. The source of this sequence is a woman aged 18-29 years in good health. Here the CDR3 reads CASSLIPVRTGELFF. As DNA, the CDR3 is TGTGCCAGCAGCTTAATTCCCGTTAGGACCGGGGAGCTGTTTTTT.